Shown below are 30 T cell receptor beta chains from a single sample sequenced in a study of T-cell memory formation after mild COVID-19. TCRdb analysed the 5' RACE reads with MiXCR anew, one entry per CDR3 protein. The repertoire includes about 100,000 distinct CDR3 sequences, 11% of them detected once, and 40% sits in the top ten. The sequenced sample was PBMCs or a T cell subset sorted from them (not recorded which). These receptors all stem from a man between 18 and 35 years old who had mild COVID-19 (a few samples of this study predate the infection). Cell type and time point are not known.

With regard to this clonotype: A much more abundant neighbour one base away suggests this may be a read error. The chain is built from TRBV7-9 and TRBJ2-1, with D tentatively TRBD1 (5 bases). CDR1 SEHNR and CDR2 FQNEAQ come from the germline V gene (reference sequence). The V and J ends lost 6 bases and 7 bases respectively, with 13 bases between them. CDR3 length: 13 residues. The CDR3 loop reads CASRDINWNEQFF. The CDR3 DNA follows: TGTGCCAGCAGGGACATCAACTGGAATGAGCAGTTCTTC.

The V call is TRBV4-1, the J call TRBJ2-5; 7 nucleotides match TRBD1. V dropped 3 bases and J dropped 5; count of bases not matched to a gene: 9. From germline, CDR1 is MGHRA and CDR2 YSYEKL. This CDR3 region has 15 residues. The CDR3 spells CASSQRTGPRETQYF. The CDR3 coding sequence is TGCGCCAGCAGCCAGAGGACAGGCCCCCGGGAGACCCAGTACTTC.

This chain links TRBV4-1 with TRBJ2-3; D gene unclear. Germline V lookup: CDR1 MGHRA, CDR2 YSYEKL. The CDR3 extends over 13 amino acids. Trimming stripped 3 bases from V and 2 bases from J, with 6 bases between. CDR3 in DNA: TGCGCCAGCAGCCAGGAGAACACAGATACGCAGTATTTT. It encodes CASSQENTDTQYF.

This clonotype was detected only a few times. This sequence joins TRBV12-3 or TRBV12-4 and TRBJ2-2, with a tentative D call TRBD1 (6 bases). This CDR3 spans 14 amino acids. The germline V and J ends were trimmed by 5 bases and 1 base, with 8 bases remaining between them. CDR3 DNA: TGTGCCAGCAGTGCGACAGGGAACACCGGGGAGCTGTTTTTT. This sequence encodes CASSATGNTGELFF.

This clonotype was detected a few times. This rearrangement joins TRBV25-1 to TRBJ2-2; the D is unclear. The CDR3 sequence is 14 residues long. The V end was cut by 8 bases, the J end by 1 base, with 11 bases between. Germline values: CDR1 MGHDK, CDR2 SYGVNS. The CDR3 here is CASGGTGNTGELFF. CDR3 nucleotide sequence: TGTGCCAGCGGCGGAACGGGGAACACCGGGGAGCTGTTTTTT.

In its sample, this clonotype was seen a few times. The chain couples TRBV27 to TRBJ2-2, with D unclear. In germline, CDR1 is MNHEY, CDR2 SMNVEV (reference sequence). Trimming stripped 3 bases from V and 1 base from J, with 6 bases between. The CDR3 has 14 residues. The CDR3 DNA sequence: TGTGCCAGCAGTTTTAAGGGGAACACCGGGGAGCTGTTTTTT. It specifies CASSFKGNTGELFF.

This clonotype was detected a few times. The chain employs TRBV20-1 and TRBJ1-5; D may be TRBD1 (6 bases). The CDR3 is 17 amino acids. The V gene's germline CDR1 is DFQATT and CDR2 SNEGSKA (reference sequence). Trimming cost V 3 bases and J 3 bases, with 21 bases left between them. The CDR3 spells CSASDRQEGPYNQPQHF. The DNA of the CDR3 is TGCAGTGCTAGCGATAGACAGGAAGGCCCTTACAATCAGCCCCAGCATTTT.

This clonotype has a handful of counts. The CDR3 sequence: CASSFLGGRGTDTQYF. Written as DNA, the CDR3 is TGTGCCAGCAGCTTCCTCGGCGGGAGGGGGACAGATACGCAGTATTTT. The chain uses TRBV5-6 and TRBJ2-3; 9 positions match TRBD2. With 2 bases clipped from V and 3 bases from J, the junction kept 7 bases outside the gene matches. Germline values: CDR1 SGHDT, CDR2 YYEEEE. This CDR3 is built from 16 residues.

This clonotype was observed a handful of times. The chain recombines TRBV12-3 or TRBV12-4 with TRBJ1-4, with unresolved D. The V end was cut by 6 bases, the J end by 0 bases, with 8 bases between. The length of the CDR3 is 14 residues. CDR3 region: CASSARATNEKLFF. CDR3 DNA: TGTGCCAGCAGCGCCCGGGCAACTAATGAAAAACTGTTTTTT.

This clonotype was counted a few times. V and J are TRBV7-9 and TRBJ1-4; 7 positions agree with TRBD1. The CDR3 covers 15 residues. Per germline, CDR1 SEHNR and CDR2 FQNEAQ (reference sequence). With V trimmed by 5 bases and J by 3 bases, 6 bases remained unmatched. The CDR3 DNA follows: TGTGCCAGCAGCCTGTCAGGGGGGTCTAATGAAAAACTGTTTTTT. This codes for CASSLSGGSNEKLFF.

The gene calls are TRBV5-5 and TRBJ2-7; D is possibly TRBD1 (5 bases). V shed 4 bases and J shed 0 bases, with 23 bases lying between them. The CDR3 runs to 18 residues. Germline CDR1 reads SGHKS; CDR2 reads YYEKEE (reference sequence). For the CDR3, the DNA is TGTGCCAGCAGCAGAACGGCCTGGGGCTCAACCTCCTCCTACGAGCAGTACTTC. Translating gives CASSRTAWGSTSSYEQYF.

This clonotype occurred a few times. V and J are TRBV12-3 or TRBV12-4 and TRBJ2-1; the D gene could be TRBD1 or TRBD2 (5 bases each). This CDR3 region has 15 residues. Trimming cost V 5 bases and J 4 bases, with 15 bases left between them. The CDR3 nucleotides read TGTGCCAGCAGTACCGCCGGGGCGCGGTACAATGAGCAGTTCTTC. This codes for CASSTAGARYNEQFF.

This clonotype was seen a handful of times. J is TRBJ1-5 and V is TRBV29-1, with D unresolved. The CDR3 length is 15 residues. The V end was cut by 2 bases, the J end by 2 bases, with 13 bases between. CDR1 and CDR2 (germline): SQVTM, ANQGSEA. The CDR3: CSVELRGVGNQPQHF. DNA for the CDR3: TGCAGCGTTGAACTTCGGGGTGTGGGCAATCAGCCCCAGCATTTT.

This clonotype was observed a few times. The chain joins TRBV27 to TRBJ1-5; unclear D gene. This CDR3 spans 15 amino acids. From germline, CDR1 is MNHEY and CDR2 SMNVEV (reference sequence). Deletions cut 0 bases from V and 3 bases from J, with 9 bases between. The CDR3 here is CASSLSWGANQPQHF. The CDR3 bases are TGTGCCAGCAGTTTATCGTGGGGAGCCAATCAGCCCCAGCATTTT.

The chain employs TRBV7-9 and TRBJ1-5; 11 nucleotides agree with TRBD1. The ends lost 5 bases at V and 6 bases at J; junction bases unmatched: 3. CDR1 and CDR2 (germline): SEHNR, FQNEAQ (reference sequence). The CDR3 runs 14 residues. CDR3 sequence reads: CASSIGTGGQPQHF. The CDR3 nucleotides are TGTGCCAGCAGCATCGGGACAGGGGGTCAGCCCCAGCATTTT.

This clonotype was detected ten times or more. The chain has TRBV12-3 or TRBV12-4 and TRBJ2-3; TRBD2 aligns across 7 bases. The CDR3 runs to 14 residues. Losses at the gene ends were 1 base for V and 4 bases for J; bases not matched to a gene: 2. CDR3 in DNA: TGTGCCAGCAGTTTAGGACTAGCTGCAGATACGCAGTATTTT. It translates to CASSLGLAADTQYF.

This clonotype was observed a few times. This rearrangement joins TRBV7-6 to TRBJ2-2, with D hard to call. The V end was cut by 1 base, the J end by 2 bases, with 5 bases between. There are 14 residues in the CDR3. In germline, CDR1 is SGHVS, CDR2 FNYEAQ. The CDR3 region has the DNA TGTGCCAGCAGCTTAGGACGAAACACCGGGGAGCTGTTTTTT. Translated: CASSLGRNTGELFF.

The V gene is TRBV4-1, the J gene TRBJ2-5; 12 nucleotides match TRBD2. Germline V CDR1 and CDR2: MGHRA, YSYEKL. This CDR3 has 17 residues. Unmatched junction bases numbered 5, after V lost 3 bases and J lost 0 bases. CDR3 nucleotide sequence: TGCGCCAGCAGCCATCCCCGGACTAGCGGGGACCAAGAGACCCAGTACTTC. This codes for CASSHPRTSGDQETQYF.

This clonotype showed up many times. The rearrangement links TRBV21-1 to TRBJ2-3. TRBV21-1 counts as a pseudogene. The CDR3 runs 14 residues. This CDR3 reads CASSKVGSTDTQYF. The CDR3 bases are TGTGCCAGCAGCAAAGTTGGCAGCACAGATACGCAGTATTTT.

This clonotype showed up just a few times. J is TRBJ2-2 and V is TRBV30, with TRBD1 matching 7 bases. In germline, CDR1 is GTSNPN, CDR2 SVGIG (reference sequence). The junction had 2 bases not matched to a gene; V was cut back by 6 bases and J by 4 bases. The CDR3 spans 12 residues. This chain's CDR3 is CACDRVTGELFF. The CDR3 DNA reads TGTGCCTGTGACAGGGTCACCGGGGAGCTGTTTTTT.

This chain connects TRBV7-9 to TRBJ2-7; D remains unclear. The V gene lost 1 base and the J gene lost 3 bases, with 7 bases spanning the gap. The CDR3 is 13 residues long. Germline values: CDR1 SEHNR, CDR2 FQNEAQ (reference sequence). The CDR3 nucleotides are TGTGCCAGCAGCTTAGGTAGCTTCTACGAGCAGTACTTC. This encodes CASSLGSFYEQYF.

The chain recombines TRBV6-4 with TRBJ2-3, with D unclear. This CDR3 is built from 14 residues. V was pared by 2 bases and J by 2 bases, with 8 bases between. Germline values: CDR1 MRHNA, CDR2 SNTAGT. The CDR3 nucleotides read TGTGCCAGCAGTGACGGGATCGACACAGATACGCAGTATTTT. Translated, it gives CASSDGIDTDTQYF.

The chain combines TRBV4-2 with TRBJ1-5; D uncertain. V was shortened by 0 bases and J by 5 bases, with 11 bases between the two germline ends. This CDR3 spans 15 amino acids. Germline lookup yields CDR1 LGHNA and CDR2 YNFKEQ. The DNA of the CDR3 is TGTGCCAGCAGCCAAGAGTCCCGGCCGCATCAGCCCCAGCATTTT. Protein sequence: CASSQESRPHQPQHF.

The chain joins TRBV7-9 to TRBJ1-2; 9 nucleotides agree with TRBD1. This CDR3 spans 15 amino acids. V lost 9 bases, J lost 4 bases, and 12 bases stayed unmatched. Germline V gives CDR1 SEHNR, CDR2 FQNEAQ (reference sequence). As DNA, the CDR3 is TGTGCCAGTCTCCCAGGGACAGGGTTAACCTATGGCTACACCTTC. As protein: CASLPGTGLTYGYTF.

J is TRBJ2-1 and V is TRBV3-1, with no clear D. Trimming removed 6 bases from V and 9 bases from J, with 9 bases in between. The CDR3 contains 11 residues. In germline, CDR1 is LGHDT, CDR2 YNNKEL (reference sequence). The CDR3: CASRTEGEQFF. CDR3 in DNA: TGTGCCAGCAGGACCGAAGGTGAGCAGTTCTTC.

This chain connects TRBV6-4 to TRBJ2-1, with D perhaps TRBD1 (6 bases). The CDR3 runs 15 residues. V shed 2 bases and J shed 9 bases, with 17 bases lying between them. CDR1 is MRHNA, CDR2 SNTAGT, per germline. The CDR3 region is CASSDTLTGFSEQFF. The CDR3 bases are TGTGCCAGCAGTGACACCCTGACAGGATTTAGTGAGCAGTTCTTC.

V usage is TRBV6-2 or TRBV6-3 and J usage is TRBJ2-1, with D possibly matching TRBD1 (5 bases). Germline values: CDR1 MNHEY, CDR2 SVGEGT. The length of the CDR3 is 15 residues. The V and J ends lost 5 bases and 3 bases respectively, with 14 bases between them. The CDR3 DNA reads TGTGCCAGCAGTCGCCGGCAGGGCTACTACAATGAGCAGTTCTTC. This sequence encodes CASSRRQGYYNEQFF.

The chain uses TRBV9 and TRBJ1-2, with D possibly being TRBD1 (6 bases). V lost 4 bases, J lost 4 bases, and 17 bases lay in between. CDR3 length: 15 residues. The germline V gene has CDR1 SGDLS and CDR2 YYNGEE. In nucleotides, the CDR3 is TGTGCCAGCAGCCCAGAGGGGGAAAGGGGCTATGGCTACACCTTC. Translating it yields CASSPEGERGYGYTF.

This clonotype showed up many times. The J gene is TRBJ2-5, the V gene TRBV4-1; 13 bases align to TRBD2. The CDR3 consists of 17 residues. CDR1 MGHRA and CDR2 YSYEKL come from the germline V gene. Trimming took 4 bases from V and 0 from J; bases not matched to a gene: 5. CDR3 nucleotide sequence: TGCGCCAGCAGCCCCGGACTAGCGGGGGTGTACCAAGAGACCCAGTACTTC. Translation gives CASSPGLAGVYQETQYF.

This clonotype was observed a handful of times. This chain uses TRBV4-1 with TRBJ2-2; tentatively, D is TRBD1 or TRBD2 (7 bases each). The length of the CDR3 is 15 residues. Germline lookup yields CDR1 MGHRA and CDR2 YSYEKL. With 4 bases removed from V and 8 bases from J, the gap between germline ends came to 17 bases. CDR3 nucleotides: TGCGCCAGCAGCCTGGGACAGCGGGGTAGTGGGGAGCTGTTTTTT. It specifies CASSLGQRGSGELFF.